These 18 T cell receptor beta chains were sequenced from one sample in a study of T cells in tuberculosis. Sorting used thawed, overnight-rested PBMC stained with anti-CD3, a viability dye and GMM-loaded CD1B tetramer. C32 glucose monomycolate from Rhodococcus equi was loaded onto the CD1B tetramers. Clones were read by immunoSEQ multiplex PCR, and TCRdb kept only the in-frame ones, dropping some. The table includes more than 45,000 clones, approximately 88% detected once. The sequenced sample was CD1b-GMM tetramer-negative cells sorted from PBMCs. These receptors came from an adult woman with latent tuberculosis.

The chain is built from TRBV5-6 and TRBJ1-2, with D hard to call. Per germline, CDR1 SGHDT and CDR2 YYEEEE. This CDR3 is 13 amino acids long. Trimming cost V 4 bases and J 3 bases, with 10 bases left between them. CDR3 residues: CASSPGVDYGYTF. The CDR3 bases are TGTGCCAGCAGCCCCGGAGTTGACTATGGCTACACCTTC.

V and J are TRBV19 and TRBJ2-5; D unclear. Germline V gene sequence: CDR1 LNHDA, CDR2 SQIVND (reference sequence). This CDR3 contains 14 residues. V was trimmed by 6 bases and J by 2 bases, leaving 13 bases between them. The CDR3 nucleotides are TGTGCCAGTAGCGTCCCGGGTCGGCAAGAGACCCAGTACTTC. This sequence encodes CASSVPGRQETQYF.

This chain connects TRBV7-9 to TRBJ2-2; 8 nucleotides line up with TRBD1. Germline CDR1 SEHNR, CDR2 FQNEAQ (reference sequence). The CDR3 loop spans 14 amino acids. The V segment lost 4 bases and the J segment 14 bases; nucleotides outside the gene matches: 12. DNA for the CDR3: TGTGCCAGCAGCTCGTCCGGGACAGGCCTCCTTCTGTTTTTT. Translated: CASSSSGTGLLLFF.

This chain links TRBV27 with TRBJ1-5; D is ambiguous. The germline gives CDR1 MNHEY, CDR2 SMNVEV (reference sequence). CDR3 length: 15 residues. Trimming cost V 3 bases and J 1 base, with 10 bases left between them. This CDR3 reads CASSFSGGSNQPQHF. Written as DNA, the CDR3 is TGTGCCAGCAGTTTCTCAGGCGGGAGCAATCAGCCCCAGCATTTT.

J is TRBJ1-5 and V is TRBV5-6; D is unresolved. The germline V gene encodes CDR1 SGHDT and CDR2 YYEEEE. V shed 0 bases and J shed 4 bases, with 8 bases lying between them. This CDR3 has 14 amino acids. CDR3 region: CASSLVGLNQPQHF. CDR3 sequence (DNA): TGTGCCAGCAGCTTGGTGGGCCTAAATCAGCCCCAGCATTTT.

The chain is built from TRBV19 and TRBJ1-2; TRBD1 is a possible D gene (5 bases). V was shortened by 0 bases and J by 6 bases, with 20 bases between the two germline ends. Germline-derived CDR1 and CDR2 are LNHDA and SQIVND (reference sequence). CDR3 size: 17 residues. CDR3: CASSIDKGRTTINGYTF. DNA for the CDR3: TGTGCCAGTAGTATAGATAAAGGACGGACAACTATTAATGGCTACACCTTC.

This chain joins TRBV4-2 and TRBJ2-2, with D tentatively TRBD1 (5 bases). The CDR3 totals 16 residues. Trimming stripped 0 bases from V and 4 bases from J, with 12 bases between. Looked up from germline, CDR1 is LGHNA and CDR2 is YNFKEQ. The DNA of the CDR3 is TGTGCCAGCAGCCAAGATCTCCAGGGTGTCACCGGGGAGCTGTTTTTT. Its protein is CASSQDLQGVTGELFF.

Only a few counts were recorded for this clone. This sequence joins TRBV25-1 and TRBJ1-2, with TRBD1 matching over 9 bases. The CDR3 runs to 14 residues. CDR1 is MGHDK, CDR2 SYGVNS, per germline. The V and J ends lost 8 bases and 7 bases, in that order; junction bases with no gene match: 11. The CDR3 nucleotides read TGTGCCAGCCCGCCATGGACAGGGGTTGTTGGCTACACCTTC. Amino acid sequence: CASPPWTGVVGYTF.

The CDR3 region has the DNA TGTGCCAGCAGGACAGGGACAGTCAATTCACCCCTCCACTTT. Amino acid sequence: CASRTGTVNSPLHF. The chain recombines TRBV2 with TRBJ1-6, with 7 bases that match TRBD1. Germline V gene lookup returns CDR1 SNHLY and CDR2 FYNNEI. V was pared by 6 bases and J by 7 bases, with 6 bases of the junction left unmatched. The CDR3 contains 14 residues.

The rearrangement joins TRBV5-4 to TRBJ2-3; TRBD2 aligns across 8 bases. There are 15 residues in the CDR3. Germline lookup yields CDR1 SGHNT and CDR2 YYREEE (reference sequence). V was pared by 7 bases and J by 4 bases, with 11 bases of the junction left unmatched. The CDR3 reads CASGQTSARPDTQYF. For the CDR3, the DNA is TGTGCCAGCGGCCAGACTAGCGCGAGACCAGATACGCAGTATTTT. Drawing the rest from reference TRBV5-4 and TRBJ2-3, the complete variable domain is ETGVTQSPTHLIKTRGQQVTLRCSSQSGHNTVSWYQQALGQGPQFIFQYYREEENGRGNFPPRFSGLQFPNYSSELNVNALELDDSALYLCASGQTSARPDTQYFGPGTRLTVL.

J is TRBJ1-5 and V is TRBV11-3; no clear D gene. Trimming shortened V by 1 base and J by 4 bases, and 8 bases separated the two germline ends. The CDR3 runs to 14 residues. Looked up from germline, CDR1 is SGHNT and CDR2 is YENEEA. The CDR3 DNA reads TGTGCCAGCAGCTTAGGGCGGCGTAATCAGCCCCAGCATTTT. As protein: CASSLGRRNQPQHF.

This chain connects TRBV5-1 to TRBJ1-4; TRBD1 might be the D (5 bases). Germline V gene lookup returns CDR1 SGHRS and CDR2 YFSETQ. Trimming left V 4 bases short and J 6 bases short, with 13 bases between. The CDR3 has 14 amino acids. The CDR3 sequence: CASSGGEIDEKLFF. The DNA for the CDR3 is TGCGCCAGCAGCGGGGGGGAGATAGATGAAAAACTGTTTTTT.

This clone was counted a single time. V and J are TRBV4-3 and TRBJ2-7, with TRBD2 matching over 11 bases. Germline CDR1 LGHNA, CDR2 YSLEER. The CDR3 contains 16 residues. The J segment lost 5 bases and the V segment lost 3 bases, leaving 9 bases of the junction unmatched. This chain's CDR3 is CASSQYTSGRFHEQYF. Written as DNA, the CDR3 is TGCGCCAGCAGCCAGTACACTAGCGGGAGATTCCACGAGCAGTACTTC.

This clone was seen once. V and J are TRBV18 and TRBJ1-1; D possibly corresponds to TRBD1 (6 bases). The CDR3 extends over 18 amino acids. Per the germline V gene, CDR1 is KGHSH and CDR2 is LQKENI. The V end lost 4 bases, the J end lost 1 base, and 22 bases lay between the germline ends. CDR3 sequence (DNA): TGTGCCAGCTCACTGATGATAGGGAGAACAGGGACGAACACTGAAGCTTTCTTT. This codes for CASSLMIGRTGTNTEAFF.

The chain joins TRBV5-1 to TRBJ2-5; the D gene is possibly TRBD2 (5 bases). The CDR3 loop spans 14 amino acids. CDR1 and CDR2 (germline): SGHRS, YFSETQ. V dropped 4 bases and J dropped 5 bases, with 15 bases sitting between them. The CDR3: CASSPWDREETQYF. The CDR3 DNA reads TGCGCCAGCAGCCCATGGGATAGGGAGGAGACCCAGTACTTC.

CDR3 region: CASSYSQGVSGNTIYF. DNA for the CDR3: TGTGCCAGCAGTTACTCCCAGGGGGTTTCTGGAAACACCATATATTTT. The chain is built from TRBV6-6 and TRBJ1-3; 7 positions agree with TRBD1. The CDR3 extends over 16 amino acids. Germline V gene lookup returns CDR1 MNHNY and CDR2 SVGAGI (reference sequence). V dropped 0 bases and J dropped 1; count of bases not matched to a gene: 3.

J is TRBJ2-7 and V is TRBV7-3, with 7 bases identical to TRBD1. The germline V gene encodes CDR1 SGHTA and CDR2 FQGTGA. The CDR3 spans 13 residues. The J segment lost 2 bases and the V segment lost 5 bases, leaving 3 bases of the junction unmatched. CDR3 coding DNA: TGTGCCAGCAGCCGCGACAGGGCCTACGAGCAGTACTTC. Amino acids: CASSRDRAYEQYF.

About this clone: Compared with germline, one end of the junction differs, possibly owing to a read error. V gene TRBV27 combines with J gene TRBJ1-2; no firm D call. The length of the CDR3 is 12 residues. Germline V gives CDR1 MNHEY, CDR2 SMNVEV (reference sequence). CDR3 sequence reads: CASRFLSYGYTF. The CDR3 DNA sequence: TGTGCCAGCCGTTTCTTGTCCTATGGCTACACCTTC.